These T cell receptor beta chains were read from a single sample in a study of T cells in Graves' hyperthyroidism and ophthalmopathy. TCRdb used MiXCR to reprocess the multiplex PCR reads, holding one entry per CDR3 protein. Of roughly 250,000 distinct CDR3 sequences listed, more than 12% were seen once; the top ten hold 10% to 15%. Material: blood. These receptors were collected from a woman in her 40s with Graves' hyperthyroidism that later progressed to Graves' ophthalmopathy. Both conserved end residues are part of each CDR3. A D gene is named only where the DNA matches it firmly. Where a row states a size, it is once, few, many or the class of an expanded clone; other rows omit it.

D gene,V gene,clone size,J gene,CDR3 protein,CDR3 DNA
-,TRBV3-1,many,TRBJ2-5,CASSQMAAAETQYF,TGTGCCAGCAGCCAAATGGCGGCGGCGGAGACCCAGTACTTC
-,TRBV20-1,many,TRBJ2-7,CSARDWRLEVVEQYF,TGCAGTGCTAGAGATTGGCGCCTAGAGGTTGTTGAGCAGTACTTC
TRBD2,TRBV11-2,many,TRBJ2-1,CASSLSGRGIDEQFF,TGTGCCAGCAGTCTGAGCGGGAGAGGTATCGATGAGCAGTTCTTC
-,TRBV28,-,TRBJ1-5,CASSFYGNQPQHF,TGTGCCAGCAGTTTCTATGGGAATCAGCCCCAGCATTTT
TRBD1,TRBV27,many,TRBJ2-7,CASSRPGLDRGTYEQYF,TGTGCCAGCAGTCGCCCTGGCCTCGACAGGGGTACCTACGAGCAGTACTTC
-,TRBV10-2,many,TRBJ1-5,CASRAGHNQPQHF,TGCGCCAGCAGGGCGGGGCACAATCAGCCCCAGCATTTT
TRBD2,TRBV5-1,-,TRBJ2-7,CASSLAPASGSYEQYF,TGCGCCAGCAGCTTGGCCCCGGCTAGCGGCTCCTACGAGCAGTACTTC
TRBD1,TRBV30,many,TRBJ2-2,CAWQGAGELFF,TGTGCCTGGCAGGGGGCCGGGGAGCTGTTTTTT
-,TRBV4-1,few,TRBJ2-3,CASSRVGADTQYF,TGCGCCAGCAGCCGAGTGGGCGCAGATACGCAGTATTTT
-,TRBV5-1,-,TRBJ2-7,CASSLDAFSYEQYF,TGCGCCAGCAGCTTGGACGCCTTTTCCTACGAGCAGTACTTC
TRBD1,TRBV2,many,TRBJ1-2,CASKTVRGRNYGYTF,TGTGCCAGCAAAACCGTCAGGGGGCGTAACTATGGCTACACCTTC
-,TRBV28,many,TRBJ1-1,CASSFLVRAPEAFF,TGTGCCAGCAGTTTTTTGGTTCGGGCCCCAGAAGCTTTCTTT
-,TRBV9,few,TRBJ2-3,CASSVGERSSTDTQYF,TGTGCCAGCAGCGTAGGGGAGCGGTCTAGCACAGATACGCAGTATTTT
-,TRBV19,few,TRBJ1-5,CASSTGVNQPQHF,TGTGCCAGTAGTACAGGGGTAAATCAGCCCCAGCATTTT
-,TRBV27,many,TRBJ1-6,CASSGGWQKNSPLHF,TGTGCCAGCAGTGGCGGGTGGCAGAAGAATTCACCCCTCCACTTT